The sequence of this T cell receptor (beta chain) was determined in a study of T-cell memory formation after mild COVID-19. TCRdb recomputed calls from the 5' RACE reads with MiXCR, one row per CDR3 protein. Altogether 350,000 or so distinct CDR3 sequences are present, less than 25% being singletons, with the ten largest covering roughly 21%. Study-wide results and limits: Contracting CD4+ clones sat mainly in CM and EM; CD8+ in EMRA.

This clonotype was counted between two and nine times. No antigen is known for it. This CDR3 has 13 residues. Germline V gene lookup returns CDR1 SGHAT and CDR2 FQNNGV. V was trimmed by 5 bases and J by 3 bases, leaving 10 bases between them. This TCR was recovered from a young man who had mild COVID-19 (a few samples of this study predate the infection). Cell type and time point are not known. Sequencing used PBMCs or a T cell subset sorted from them (not recorded which). The chain employs TRBV11-2 and TRBJ1-1; D remains unclear. The CDR3 sequence is CASSPLVDTEAFF. CDR3 DNA sequence: TGTGCCAGCAGCCCCTTGGTTGACACTGAAGCTTTCTTT.